The clone carrying this TCR beta chain was counted a few times. Patients who had autoimmune disease history or got systemic immunosuppression were left out. Peripheral blood came from all dose cohorts at three timepoints. The table came from immunoSEQ multiplex PCR; TCRdb's copy has only in-frame clones and leaves some out. The repertoire includes some 80,000 clones, approximately 92% of them detected once, and about 0.6% sits in the top ten. This specimen belongs to a study of OX40 agonist ivuxolimab in advanced cancers. Looking at the study overall: Dosing consisted of intravenous ivuxolimab at 0.01 to 10 mg/kg every 2 weeks.

V shed 3 bases and J 4 bases; nucleotides not matched to a gene: 9. The CDR3 length is 15 residues. Germline lookup yields CDR1 SGHNT and CDR2 YYREEE (reference sequence). Source: CD4+ or CD8+ T cells sorted from blood, taken in a trial of the OX40 agonist ivuxolimab. This rearrangement joins TRBV5-4 to TRBJ2-7, with 8 bases identical to TRBD1. This sequence originates from an adult with an advanced solid tumor such as melanoma, head and neck, liver or kidney cancer. CDR3 loop: CASSSQTGAFYEQYF. The DNA for the CDR3 is TGTGCCAGCAGCTCTCAGACAGGGGCCTTTTACGAGCAGTACTTC.